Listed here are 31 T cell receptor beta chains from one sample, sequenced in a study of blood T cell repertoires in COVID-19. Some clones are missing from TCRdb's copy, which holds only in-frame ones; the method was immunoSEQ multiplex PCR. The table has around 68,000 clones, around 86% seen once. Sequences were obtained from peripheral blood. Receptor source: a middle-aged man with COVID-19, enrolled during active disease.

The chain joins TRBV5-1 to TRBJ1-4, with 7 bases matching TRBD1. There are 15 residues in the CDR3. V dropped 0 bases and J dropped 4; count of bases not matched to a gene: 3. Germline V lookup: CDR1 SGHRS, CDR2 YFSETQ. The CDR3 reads CASSLAGQFNEKLFF. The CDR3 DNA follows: TGCGCCAGCAGCTTGGCGGGACAGTTTAATGAAAAACTGTTTTTT.

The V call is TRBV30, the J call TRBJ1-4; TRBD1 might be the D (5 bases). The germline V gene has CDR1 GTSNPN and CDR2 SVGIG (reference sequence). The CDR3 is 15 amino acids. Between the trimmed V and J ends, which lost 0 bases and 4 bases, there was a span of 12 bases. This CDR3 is CAWSVPDSNNEKLFF. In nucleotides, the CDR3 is TGTGCCTGGAGTGTACCCGACAGTAATAATGAAAAACTGTTTTTT.

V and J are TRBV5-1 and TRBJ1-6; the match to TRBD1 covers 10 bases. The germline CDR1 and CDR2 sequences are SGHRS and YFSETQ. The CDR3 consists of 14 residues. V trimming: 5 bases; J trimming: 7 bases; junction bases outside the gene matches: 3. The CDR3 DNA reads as TGCGCCAGCAGACCGGGACAGGGGAATTCACCCCTCCACTTT. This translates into CASRPGQGNSPLHF.

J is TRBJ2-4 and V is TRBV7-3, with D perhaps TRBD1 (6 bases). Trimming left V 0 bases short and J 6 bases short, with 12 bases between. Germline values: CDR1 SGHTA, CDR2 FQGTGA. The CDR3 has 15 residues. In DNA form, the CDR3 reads TGTGCCAGCAGCTTAACAGGCAGGGGAGCAAACATTCAGTACTTC. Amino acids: CASSLTGRGANIQYF. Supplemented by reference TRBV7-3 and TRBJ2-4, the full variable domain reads GAGVSQTPSNKVTEKGKYVELRCDPISGHTALYWYRQSLGQGPEFLIYFQGTGAADDSGLPNDRFFAVRPEGSVSTLKIQRTERGDSAVYLCASSLTGRGANIQYFGAGTRLSVL.

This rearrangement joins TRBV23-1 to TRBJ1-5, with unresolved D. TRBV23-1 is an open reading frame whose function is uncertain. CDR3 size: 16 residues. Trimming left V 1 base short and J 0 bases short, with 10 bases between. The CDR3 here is CASSQYRRHSNQPQHF. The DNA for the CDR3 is TGCGCCAGCAGTCAATACAGAAGACATAGCAATCAGCCCCAGCATTTT.

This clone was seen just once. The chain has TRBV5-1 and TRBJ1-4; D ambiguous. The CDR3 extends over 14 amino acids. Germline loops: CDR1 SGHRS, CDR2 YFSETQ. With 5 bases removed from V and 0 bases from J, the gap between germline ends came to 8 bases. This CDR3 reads CASRPTTTNEKLFF. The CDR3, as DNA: TGCGCCAGCAGGCCCACAACAACTAATGAAAAACTGTTTTTT.

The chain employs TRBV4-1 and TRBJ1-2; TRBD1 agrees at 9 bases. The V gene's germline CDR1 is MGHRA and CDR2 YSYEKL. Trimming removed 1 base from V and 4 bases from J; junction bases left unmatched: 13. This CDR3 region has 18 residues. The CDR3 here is CASSQAPGQGRSRYGYTF. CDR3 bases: TGCGCCAGCAGCCAAGCCCCGGGACAGGGAAGGTCTCGCTATGGCTACACCTTC.

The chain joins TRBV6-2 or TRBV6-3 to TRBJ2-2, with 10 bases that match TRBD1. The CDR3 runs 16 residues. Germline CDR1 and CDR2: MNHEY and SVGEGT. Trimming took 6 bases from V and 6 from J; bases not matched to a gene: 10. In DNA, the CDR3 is TGTGCCAGCAGCACCTTGGGACAGGGGTTCGCCGGGGAGCTGTTTTTT. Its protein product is CASSTLGQGFAGELFF.

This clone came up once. The CDR3 nucleotides read TGTGCCAGCAGCTTGGAGGACAGGGGGGCGCAGTATTTT. It yields the protein CASSLEDRGAQYF. The rearrangement joins TRBV5-4 to TRBJ2-3; 10 nucleotides match TRBD1. Trimming took 0 bases from V and 10 from J; bases not matched to a gene: 2. CDR1 is SGHNT, CDR2 YYREEE, per germline (reference sequence). CDR3 length: 13 residues.

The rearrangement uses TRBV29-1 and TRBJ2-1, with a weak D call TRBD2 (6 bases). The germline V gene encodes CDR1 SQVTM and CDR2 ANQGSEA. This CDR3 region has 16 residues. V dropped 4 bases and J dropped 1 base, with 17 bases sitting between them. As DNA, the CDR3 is TGCAGCGTTGGCCCTGGGAGGAGGGGATCCTACAATGAGCAGTTCTTC. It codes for CSVGPGRRGSYNEQFF.

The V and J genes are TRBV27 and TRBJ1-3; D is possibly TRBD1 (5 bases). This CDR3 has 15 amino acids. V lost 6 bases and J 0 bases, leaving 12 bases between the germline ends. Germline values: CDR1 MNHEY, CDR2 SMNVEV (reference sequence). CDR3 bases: TGTGCCAGCAGAAAAGACAGACGCTCTGGAAACACCATATATTTT. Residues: CASRKDRRSGNTIYF.

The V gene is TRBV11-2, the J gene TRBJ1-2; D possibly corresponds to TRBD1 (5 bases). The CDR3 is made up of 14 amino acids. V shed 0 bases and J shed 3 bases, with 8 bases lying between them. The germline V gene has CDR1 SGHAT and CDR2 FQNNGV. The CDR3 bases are TGTGCCAGCAGCTTAGACAGGGTCGACTATGGCTACACCTTC. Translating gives CASSLDRVDYGYTF.

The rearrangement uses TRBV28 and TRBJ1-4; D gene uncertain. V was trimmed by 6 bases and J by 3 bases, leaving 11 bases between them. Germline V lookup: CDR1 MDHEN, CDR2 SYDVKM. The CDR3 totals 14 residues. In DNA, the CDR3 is TGTGCCAGCAGCCCCCTACTGGCTAATGAAAAACTGTTTTTT. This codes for CASSPLLANEKLFF. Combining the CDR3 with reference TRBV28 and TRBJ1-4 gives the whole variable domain DVKVTQSSRYLVKRTGEKVFLECVQDMDHENMFWYRQDPGLGLRLIYFSYDVKMKEKGDIPEGYSVSREKKERFSLILESASTNQTSMYLCASSPLLANEKLFFGSGTQLSVL.

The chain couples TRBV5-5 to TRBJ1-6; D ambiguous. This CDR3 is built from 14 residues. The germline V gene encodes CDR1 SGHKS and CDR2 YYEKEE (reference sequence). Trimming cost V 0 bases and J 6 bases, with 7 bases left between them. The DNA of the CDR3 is TGTGCCAGCAGCTTGGACACGTTTAATTCACCCCTCCACTTT. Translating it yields CASSLDTFNSPLHF. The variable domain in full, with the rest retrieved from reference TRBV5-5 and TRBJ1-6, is DAGVTQSPTHLIKTRGQQVTLRCSPISGHKSVSWYQQVLGQGPQFIFQYYEKEERGRGNFPDRFSARQFPNYSSELNVNALLLGDSALYLCASSLDTFNSPLHFGNGTRLTVT.

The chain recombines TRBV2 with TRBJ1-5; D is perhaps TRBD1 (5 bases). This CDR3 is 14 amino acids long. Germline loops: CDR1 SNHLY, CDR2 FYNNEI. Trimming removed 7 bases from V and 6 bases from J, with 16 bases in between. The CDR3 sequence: CASTLDTLGQPQHF. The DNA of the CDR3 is TGTGCCAGCACTTTGGACACATTGGGTCAGCCCCAGCATTTT. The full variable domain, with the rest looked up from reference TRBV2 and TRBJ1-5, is EPEVTQTPSHQVTQMGQEVILRCVPISNHLYFYWYRQILGQKVEFLVSFYNNEISEKSEIFDDQFSVERPDGSNFTLKIRSTKLEDSAMYFCASTLDTLGQPQHFGDGTRLSIL.

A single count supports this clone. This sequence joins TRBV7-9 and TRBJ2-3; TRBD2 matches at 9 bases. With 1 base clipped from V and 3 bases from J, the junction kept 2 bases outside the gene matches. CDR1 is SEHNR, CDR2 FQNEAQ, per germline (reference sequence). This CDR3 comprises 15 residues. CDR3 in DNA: TGTGCCAGCAGCTTAGAGCTAGCGGGGACAGATACGCAGTATTTT. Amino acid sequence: CASSLELAGTDTQYF.

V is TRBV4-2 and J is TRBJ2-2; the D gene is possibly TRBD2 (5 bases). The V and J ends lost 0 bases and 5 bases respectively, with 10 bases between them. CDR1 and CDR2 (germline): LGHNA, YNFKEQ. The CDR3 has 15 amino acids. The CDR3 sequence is CASSQDRGRTGELFF. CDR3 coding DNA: TGTGCCAGCAGCCAAGATCGGGGAAGGACCGGGGAGCTGTTTTTT.

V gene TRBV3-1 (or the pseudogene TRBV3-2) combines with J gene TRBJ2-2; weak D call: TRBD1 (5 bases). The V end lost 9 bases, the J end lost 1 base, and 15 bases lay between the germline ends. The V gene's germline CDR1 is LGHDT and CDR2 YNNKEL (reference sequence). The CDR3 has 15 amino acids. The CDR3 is CASPRGRVNTGELFF. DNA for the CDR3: TGTGCCAGTCCCCGAGGCAGGGTGAACACCGGGGAGCTGTTTTTT.

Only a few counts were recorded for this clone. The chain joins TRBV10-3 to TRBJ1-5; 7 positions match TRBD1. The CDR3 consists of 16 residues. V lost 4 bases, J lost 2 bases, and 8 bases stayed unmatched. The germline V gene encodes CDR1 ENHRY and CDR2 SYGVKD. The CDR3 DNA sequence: TGTGCCATCAGTGGACAGGGATTCGAGGGCAATCAGCCCCAGCATTTT. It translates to CAISGQGFEGNQPQHF.

Here the CDR3 reads CASSVPGAYGYTF. CDR3 in DNA: TGTGCCAGCAGCGTACCAGGGGCCTATGGCTACACCTTC. The V gene is TRBV9, the J gene TRBJ1-2, with D tentatively TRBD1 (6 bases). The CDR3 contains 13 residues. Trimming took 1 base from V and 4 from J, leaving 8 bases between them. CDR1 is SGDLS and CDR2 is YYNGEE in the germline V gene.

CDR3 residues: CASIPAGGRNQPQHF. The CDR3 nucleotides read TGTGCCAGCATTCCGGCAGGGGGTCGGAATCAGCCCCAGCATTTT. J is TRBJ1-5 and V is TRBV6-6, with TRBD1 matching over 7 bases. CDR1 and CDR2 from the germline V gene are MNHNY and SVGAGI (reference sequence). The ends lost 7 bases at V and 4 bases at J; junction bases unmatched: 10. This CDR3 spans 15 amino acids.

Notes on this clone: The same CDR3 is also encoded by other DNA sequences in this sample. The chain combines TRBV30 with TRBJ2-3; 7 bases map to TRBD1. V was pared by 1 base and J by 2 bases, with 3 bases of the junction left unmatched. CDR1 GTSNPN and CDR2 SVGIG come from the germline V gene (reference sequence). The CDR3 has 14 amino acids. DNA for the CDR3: TGTGCCTGGAGTGGGACAGGAGACACAGATACGCAGTATTTT. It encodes CAWSGTGDTDTQYF.

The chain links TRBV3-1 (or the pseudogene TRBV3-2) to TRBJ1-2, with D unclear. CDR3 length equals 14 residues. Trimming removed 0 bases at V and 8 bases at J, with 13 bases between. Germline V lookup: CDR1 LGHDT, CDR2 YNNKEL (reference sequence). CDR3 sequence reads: CASSQDPSERGYTF. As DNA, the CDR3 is TGTGCCAGCAGCCAAGATCCCAGCGAGAGAGGCTACACCTTC.

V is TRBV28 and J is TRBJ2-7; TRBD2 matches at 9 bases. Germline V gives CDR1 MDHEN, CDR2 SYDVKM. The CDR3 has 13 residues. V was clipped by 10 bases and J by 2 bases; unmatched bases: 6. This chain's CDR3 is CATIAGAPYEQYF. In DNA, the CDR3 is TGTGCCACAATAGCGGGGGCCCCCTACGAGCAGTACTTC.

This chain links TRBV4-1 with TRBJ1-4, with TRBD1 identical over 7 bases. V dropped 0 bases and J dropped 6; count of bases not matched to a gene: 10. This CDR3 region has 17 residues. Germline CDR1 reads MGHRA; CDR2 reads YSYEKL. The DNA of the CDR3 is TGCGCCAGCAGCCAAGATGCAGGGGGGACCTTTCATGAAAAACTGTTTTTT. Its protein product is CASSQDAGGTFHEKLFF.

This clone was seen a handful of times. The CDR3 sequence is CAAGRGNTEAFF. CDR3 nucleotides: TGTGCCGCTGGGCGGGGGAACACTGAAGCTTTCTTT. J is TRBJ1-1 and V is TRBV7-9; D is unresolved. The V gene's germline CDR1 is SEHNR and CDR2 FQNEAQ (reference sequence). The CDR3 runs 12 residues. Trimming took off 11 bases at V and 1 base at J, with 11 bases between the two ends.

The CDR3 spells CASSLGGLQPQHF. Here the CDR3 DNA reads TGTGCCAGCAGCTTAGGTGGGCTCCAGCCCCAGCATTTT. The rearrangement joins TRBV7-2 to TRBJ1-5; D not certain. The CDR3 runs 13 residues. CDR1 and CDR2 (germline): SGHTA, FQGNSA. Trimming shortened V by 1 base and J by 7 bases, and 8 bases separated the two germline ends.

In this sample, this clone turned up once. As DNA, the CDR3 is TGTGCCAGTAGTCTTGGGACTGGCGGTGAAAAACTGTTTTTT. Its translation is CASSLGTGGEKLFF. The chain carries TRBV19 and TRBJ1-4; D possibly corresponds to TRBD1 (5 bases). From germline, CDR1 is LNHDA and CDR2 SQIVND (reference sequence). The CDR3 sequence is 14 residues long. The V gene lost 5 bases and the J gene lost 7 bases, with 14 bases spanning the gap.

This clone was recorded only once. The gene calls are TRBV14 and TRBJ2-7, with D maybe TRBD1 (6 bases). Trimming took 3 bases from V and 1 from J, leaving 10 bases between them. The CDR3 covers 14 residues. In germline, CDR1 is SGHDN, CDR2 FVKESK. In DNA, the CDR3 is TGTGCCAGCAGCCAGCCCACAGGGTCCTACGAGCAGTACTTC. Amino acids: CASSQPTGSYEQYF.

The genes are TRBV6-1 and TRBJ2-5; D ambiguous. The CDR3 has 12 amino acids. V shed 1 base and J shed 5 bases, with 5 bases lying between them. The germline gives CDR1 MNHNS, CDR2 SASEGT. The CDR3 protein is CASSEVRETQYF. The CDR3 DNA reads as TGTGCCAGCAGTGAAGTTCGGGAGACCCAGTACTTC.

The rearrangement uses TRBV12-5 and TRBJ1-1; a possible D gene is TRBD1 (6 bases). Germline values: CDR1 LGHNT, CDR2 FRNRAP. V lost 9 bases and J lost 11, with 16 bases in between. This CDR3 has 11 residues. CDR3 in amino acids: CARRGGGDAFF. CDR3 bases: TGTGCTAGGCGGGGAGGGGGGGATGCTTTCTTT. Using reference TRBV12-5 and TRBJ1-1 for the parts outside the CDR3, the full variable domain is DARVTQTPRHKVTEMGQEVTMRCQPILGHNTVFWYRQTMMQGLELLAYFRNRAPLDDSGMPKDRFSAEMPDATLATLKIQPSEPRDSAVYFCARRGGGDAFFGQGTRLTVV.